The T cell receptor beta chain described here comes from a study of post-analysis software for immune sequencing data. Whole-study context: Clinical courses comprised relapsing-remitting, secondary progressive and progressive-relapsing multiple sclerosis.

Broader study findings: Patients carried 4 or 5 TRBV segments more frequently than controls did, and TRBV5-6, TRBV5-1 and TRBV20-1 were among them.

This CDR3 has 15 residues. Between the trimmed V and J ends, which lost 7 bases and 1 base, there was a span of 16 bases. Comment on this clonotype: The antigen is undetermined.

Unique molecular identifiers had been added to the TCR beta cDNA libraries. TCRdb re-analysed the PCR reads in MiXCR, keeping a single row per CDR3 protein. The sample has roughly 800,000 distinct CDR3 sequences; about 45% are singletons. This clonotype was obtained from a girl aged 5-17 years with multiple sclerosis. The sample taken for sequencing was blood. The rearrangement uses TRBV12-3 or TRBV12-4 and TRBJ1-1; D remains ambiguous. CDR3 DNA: TGTGCCAGCACCTTTAGTCCTCCGGGGAACACTGAAGCTTTCTTT. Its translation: CASTFSPPGNTEAFF.